This TCR beta chain stems from a study of T cell responses to AZD1222 COVID-19 vaccine. This CDR3 has 13 residues. V lost 7 bases and J lost 0, with 9 bases in between. The germline V gene encodes CDR1 LNHDA and CDR2 SQIVND (reference sequence). Produced via immunoSEQ multiplex PCR; TCRdb's table is partial and in-frame only. The sample shows about 120,000 clones, around 84% of them seen only once. The study, taken as a whole, reports: Clonal diversity may have been underestimated, and the donors were mostly white British, with more females than males. Reports indicate that nearly half of spike-specific TCRs are directed at unmutated variant regions.

A note on this clone: Its antigen is unidentified.

The rearrangement uses TRBV19 and TRBJ1-1; no definite D call. The TCR comes from an adult in good health. The material sequenced was peripheral blood, taken on day 0 of AZD1222 vaccination. The CDR3 nucleotides are TGTGCCAGTACTACAAGGGTGAACACTGAAGCTTTCTTT. Translation gives CASTTRVNTEAFF.